This T cell receptor beta chain is drawn from a study of blood T cell repertoires in COVID-19. Generated by immunoSEQ multiplex PCR, the TCRdb table keeps only in-frame clones and is missing some. The data show about 69,000 clones, with about four fifths seen just once and roughly 48% held by the top ten. The TCR sequence derives from a human donor in a cohort sampled during active COVID-19. The material sequenced was peripheral blood.

CDR3 residues: CAISGGGGAKNIQYF. The DNA for the CDR3 is TGTGCCATCAGTGGGGGAGGGGGAGCCAAAAACATTCAGTACTTC. The gene calls are TRBV10-3 and TRBJ2-4; TRBD2 might be the D (7 bases). Germline lookup yields CDR1 ENHRY and CDR2 SYGVKD. This CDR3 is built from 15 residues. V was pared by 4 bases and J by 0 bases, with 10 bases between.